A few counts support the clone carrying this TCR beta chain. As yet, its antigen is unknown. Described time point: patch test 1, 2 weeks after DPC sensitization. The treatment is: therapeutic diphenylcyclopropenone sensitization with weekly scalp DPC. Original handling: Per-sample TCR counts ranged from 23,224 to 690,600, median about 100,000. TCRdb analysed the RACE reads with MiXCR anew, one entry per CDR3 protein. The V and J calls, along with clone size, are taken from TCRdb and not from the paper's own processing. Found here are some 340,000 distinct CDR3 sequences, 6% to 8.5% of them singletons; the top ten hold approximately 8.9%. V lost 5 bases and J lost 0, with 16 bases in between. The CDR3 covers 16 residues. Per germline, CDR1 SGHVS and CDR2 FQNEAQ. The sample comes from a study of human T cells and chemical hapten exposure. Overall study context: Weekly diphenylcyclopropenone doses were given to patients' scalps across the approximately 22-week study. Study findings and constraints: No shift was seen in TCRs above 1 in 1000 frequency with DPC sensitization.

This chain uses TRBV7-8 with TRBJ1-1, with unresolved D. The source was whole blood, collected in connection with sensitization to the hapten diphenylcyclopropenone (DPC). The clonotype comes from a woman aged 18-29 years with alopecia areata. Some clones in this sample may be carry-over from other donors' samples. CDR3 residues: CASSPSRRRLNTEAFF. In DNA, the CDR3 is TGTGCCAGCAGCCCCTCAAGACGCCGCCTGAACACTGAAGCTTTCTTT.